What follows describes a single TCR beta chain. The antigen is not known. This sample is part of a study of OX40 agonist ivuxolimab in advanced cancers. Findings and limits, study-wide: The 0.1-3.0 mg/kg partial responders had among the lowest clonal expansion.

V lost 11 bases, J lost 2 bases, and 18 bases lay in between. This CDR3 has 14 residues. Only in-frame clones appear in the TCRdb table, and some are missing; sequencing was by immunoSEQ multiplex PCR. This sample carries tens of thousands of clones, 80% to 95% of them seen once, and the ten largest clones take approximately 0.5%. At baseline, cycle 4 day 1, and cycle 7 day 1, blood was sampled. V is TRBV6-7 and J is TRBJ2-5, with D possibly being TRBD1 (6 bases). TRBV6-7 has ORF status, its function being uncertain. This receptor was taken from an adult with an advanced solid tumor such as melanoma, head and neck, liver or kidney cancer. The sequencing here drew on CD4+ or CD8+ T cells sorted from blood, taken in a trial of the OX40 agonist ivuxolimab. This CDR3 is CALPLCDRQETQYF. The DNA for the CDR3 is TGTGCCCTTCCCCTATGTGACAGGCAAGAGACCCAGTACTTC.